Presented here are 10 T cell receptor beta chains from one specimen sequenced in a study of CD8 T cells in Susac syndrome. RNA, at roughly 0.5 to 1 ug, was reverse transcribed with random hexamers. TCRdb passed the immunoSEQ multiplex PCR reads through MiXCR, listing each CDR3 protein once. The table shows 300,000 or so distinct CDR3 sequences, with around 92% occurring only once. The sample comprised CD4+ T cells from PBMCs. The receptors stem from a human donor with multiple sclerosis.

The J gene is TRBJ1-5, the V gene TRBV20-1, with D possibly being TRBD1 (6 bases). The V gene lost 2 bases and the J gene lost 6 bases, with 14 bases spanning the gap. The CDR3 is 14 amino acids. Germline CDR1 is DFQATT and CDR2 is SNEGSKA (reference sequence). CDR3 loop: CSARLQQGTQPQHF. In nucleotides, the CDR3 is TGCAGTGCTAGACTTCAACAGGGAACTCAGCCCCAGCATTTT.

As concerns this clonotype: At one end, the junction sequence differs from germline, possibly due to a read error. CDR3 loop: CASSVLESTEELFF. CDR3 DNA: TGTGCCAGCAGCGTTCTCGAGTCGACCGAGGAGCTGTTTTTT. The V call is TRBV9, the J call TRBJ2-2, with D hard to call. There are 14 residues in the CDR3. Germline V gene sequence: CDR1 SGDLS, CDR2 YYNGEE.

The CDR3 loop reads CASSSGNRALSSYNEQFF. The CDR3 DNA sequence: TGTGCCAGCTCATCGGGGAACAGGGCCCTCAGCTCCTACAATGAGCAGTTCTTC. The rearrangement joins TRBV18 to TRBJ2-1; maybe TRBD1 (6 bases). Trimming stripped 5 bases from V and 0 bases from J, with 20 bases between. The CDR3 is 18 residues long. In germline, CDR1 is KGHSH, CDR2 LQKENI.

The chain is built from TRBV7-6 and TRBJ2-6; D is undetermined. CDR1 and CDR2 from the germline V gene are SGHVS and FNYEAQ. V was shortened by 0 bases and J by 0 bases, with 6 bases between the two germline ends. This CDR3 spans 16 amino acids. CDR3 nucleotides: TGTGCCAGCAGCTTAGCGTTCGGCTCTGGGGCCAACGTCCTGACTTTC. This gives the protein CASSLAFGSGANVLTF.

This chain links TRBV29-1 with TRBJ1-1, with D uncertain. Trimming cost V 3 bases and J 7 bases, with 12 bases left between them. The length of the CDR3 is 12 residues. Per the germline V gene, CDR1 is SQVTM and CDR2 is ANQGSEA. The CDR3: CSVERKTYEAFF. CDR3 DNA: TGCAGCGTTGAGCGCAAGACATATGAAGCTTTCTTT. Full variable domain (remainder filled in from reference TRBV29-1 and TRBJ1-1): SAVISQKPSRDICQRGTSLTIQCQVDSQVTMMFWYRQQPGQSLTLIATANQGSEATYESGFVIDKFPISRPNLTFSTLTVSNMSPEDSSIYLCSVERKTYEAFFGQGTRLTVV.

The rearrangement joins TRBV2 to TRBJ2-1; 7 bases match TRBD1. V lost 4 bases, J lost 0 bases, and 6 bases stayed unmatched. Germline values: CDR1 SNHLY, CDR2 FYNNEI. The CDR3 loop spans 16 amino acids. The CDR3 spells CASSAQPGGSYNEQFF. Written as DNA, the CDR3 is TGTGCCAGCAGTGCCCAGCCAGGGGGCTCCTACAATGAGCAGTTCTTC.

V gene TRBV11-1 combines with J gene TRBJ1-2, with unresolved D. Trimming left V 4 bases short and J 0 bases short, with 9 bases between. Germline loops: CDR1 SGHAT, CDR2 FQDESV (reference sequence). CDR3 length: 14 amino acids. Here the CDR3 reads CASSYGRTNYGYTF. For the CDR3, the DNA is TGTGCCAGCAGCTATGGGAGAACTAACTATGGCTACACCTTC.

The chain has TRBV29-1 and TRBJ2-3; no clear D. Trimming pared 5 bases from V and 6 bases from J, leaving 15 bases between. Germline lookup yields CDR1 SQVTM and CDR2 ANQGSEA. The CDR3 extends over 13 amino acids. The CDR3 coding sequence is TGCAGCGTTAAGTCGGGCGGCCAGGATACGCAGTATTTT. It yields the protein CSVKSGGQDTQYF.

The gene calls are TRBV5-1 and TRBJ1-1, with 9 bases that match TRBD1. CDR1 and CDR2 from the germline V gene are SGHRS and YFSETQ. CDR3 size: 14 residues. The V segment lost 0 bases and the J segment 8 bases; nucleotides outside the gene matches: 5. CDR3 sequence (DNA): TGCGCCAGCAGCTTGGTACAGGGGGCCAGGGAAGCTTTCTTT. Encoded protein: CASSLVQGAREAFF.

V gene TRBV2 combines with J gene TRBJ2-2; D remains unclear. The CDR3 spans 14 residues. Germline V gene data show CDR1 as SNHLY and CDR2 as FYNNEI. V was cut by 2 bases and J by 7 bases, with 11 bases left in between. The CDR3: CASSERKGNGELFF. DNA for the CDR3: TGTGCCAGCAGTGAACGGAAAGGGAACGGGGAGCTGTTTTTT. The variable domain in full, with the rest retrieved from reference TRBV2 and TRBJ2-2, is EPEVTQTPSHQVTQMGQEVILRCVPISNHLYFYWYRQILGQKVEFLVSFYNNEISEKSEIFDDQFSVERPDGSNFTLKIRSTKLEDSAMYFCASSERKGNGELFFGEGSRLTVL.